This note documents a single TCR beta chain sequence. This sample stems from a study of T cells in Graves' hyperthyroidism and ophthalmopathy. Not enrolled were patients with uncontrolled infection, other autoimmune disease, pregnancy or lactation. TCR beta CDR3 regions were amplified from RNA. The study used the HTBI primer set for a first-round RT-PCR of the TCR CDR3. TCRdb re-analysed the multiplex PCR reads in MiXCR, keeping a single row per CDR3 protein. The data contain 530,000 or so distinct CDR3 sequences, more than 45% of them singletons. Germline CDR1 is MNHEY and CDR2 is SVGAGI. V shed 8 bases and J shed 1 base, with 11 bases lying between them. This CDR3 spans 14 amino acids.

This sequence originates from a woman aged 18-35 years with Graves' hyperthyroidism. Material for sequencing was peripheral blood or thyroid tissue (not recorded which). V is TRBV6-5 and J is TRBJ2-2; tentative D call: TRBD1 (6 bases). The CDR3 DNA reads TGTGCCAGCGGACCGACAGGGAACACCGGGGAGCTGTTTTTT. Its translation is CASGPTGNTGELFF.